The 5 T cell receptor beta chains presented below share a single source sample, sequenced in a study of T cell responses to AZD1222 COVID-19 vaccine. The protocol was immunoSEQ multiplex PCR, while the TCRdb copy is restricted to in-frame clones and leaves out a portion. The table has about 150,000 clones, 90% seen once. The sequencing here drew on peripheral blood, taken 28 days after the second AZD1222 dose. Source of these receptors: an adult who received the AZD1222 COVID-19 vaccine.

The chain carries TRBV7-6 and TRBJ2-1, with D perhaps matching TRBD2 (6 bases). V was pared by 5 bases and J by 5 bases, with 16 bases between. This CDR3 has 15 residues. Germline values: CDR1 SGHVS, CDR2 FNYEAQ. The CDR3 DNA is TGTGCCAGCAGCCACCCTACGCGGACTAACAATGAGCAGTTCTTC. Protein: CASSHPTRTNNEQFF.

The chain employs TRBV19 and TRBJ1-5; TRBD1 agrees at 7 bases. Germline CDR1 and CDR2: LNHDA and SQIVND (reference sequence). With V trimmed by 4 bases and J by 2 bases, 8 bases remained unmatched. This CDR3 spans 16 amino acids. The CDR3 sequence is CASSNSLDRGNQPQHF. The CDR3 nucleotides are TGTGCCAGTAGTAACTCGCTCGACAGGGGCAATCAGCCCCAGCATTTT.

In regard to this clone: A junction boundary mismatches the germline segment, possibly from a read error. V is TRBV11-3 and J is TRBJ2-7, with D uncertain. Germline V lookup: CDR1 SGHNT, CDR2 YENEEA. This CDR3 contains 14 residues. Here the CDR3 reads CASSLDHTSYEQYF. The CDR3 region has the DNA TGTGCCAGCAGCCTAGACCACACCTCCTACGAGCAGTACTTC.

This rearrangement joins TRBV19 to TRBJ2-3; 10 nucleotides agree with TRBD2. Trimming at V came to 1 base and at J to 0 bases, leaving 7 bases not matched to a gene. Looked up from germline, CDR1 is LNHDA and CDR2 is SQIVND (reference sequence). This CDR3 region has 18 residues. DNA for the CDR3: TGTGCCAGTAGTATAGCCCGAGCTAGCGGGGGTAGCACAGATACGCAGTATTTT. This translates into CASSIARASGGSTDTQYF. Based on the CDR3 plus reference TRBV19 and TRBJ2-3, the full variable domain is DGGITQSPKYLFRKEGQNVTLSCEQNLNHDAMYWYRQDPGQGLRLIYYSQIVNDFQKGDIAEGYSVSREKKESFPLTVTSAQKNPTAFYLCASSIARASGGSTDTQYFGPGTRLTVL.

The CDR3 DNA reads as TGTGCCAGCAGCCAAACATCTGGACAGGGTGGTGAAAAACTGTTTTTT. This sequence encodes CASSQTSGQGGEKLFF. The genes are TRBV3-1 (or the pseudogene TRBV3-2) and TRBJ1-4; 8 bases fit TRBD1. Trimming at V came to 2 bases and at J to 7 bases, leaving 9 bases not matched to a gene. The germline CDR1 and CDR2 sequences are LGHDT and YNNKEL (reference sequence). The CDR3 totals 16 residues.